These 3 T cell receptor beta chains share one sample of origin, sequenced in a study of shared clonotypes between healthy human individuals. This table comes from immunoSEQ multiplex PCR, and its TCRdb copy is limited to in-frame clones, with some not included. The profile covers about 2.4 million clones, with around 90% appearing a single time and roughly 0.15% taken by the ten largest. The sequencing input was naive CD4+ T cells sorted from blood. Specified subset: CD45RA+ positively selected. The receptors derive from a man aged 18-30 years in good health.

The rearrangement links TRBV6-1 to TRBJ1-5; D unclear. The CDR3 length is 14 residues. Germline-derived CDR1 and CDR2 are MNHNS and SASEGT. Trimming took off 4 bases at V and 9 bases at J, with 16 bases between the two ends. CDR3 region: CASSGSVNLGPQHF. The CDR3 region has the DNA TGTGCCAGCAGTGGTTCAGTCAACCTCGGGCCCCAGCATTTT.

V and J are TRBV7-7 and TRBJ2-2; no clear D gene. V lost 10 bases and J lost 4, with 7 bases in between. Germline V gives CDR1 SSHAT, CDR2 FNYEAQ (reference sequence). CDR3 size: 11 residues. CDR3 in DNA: TGTGCCACTCGAGGCACCGGGGAGCTGTTTTTT. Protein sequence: CATRGTGELFF.

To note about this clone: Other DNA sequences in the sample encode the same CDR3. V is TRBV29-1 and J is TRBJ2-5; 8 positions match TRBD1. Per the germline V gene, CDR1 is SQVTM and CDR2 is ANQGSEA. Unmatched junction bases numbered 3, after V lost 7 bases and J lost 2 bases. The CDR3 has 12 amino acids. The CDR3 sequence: CSARTGQETQYF. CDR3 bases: TGCAGCGCCAGGACAGGGCAAGAGACCCAGTACTTC.